This passage covers 25 T cell receptor beta chains from one sample sequenced in a study of blood T cell repertoires in COVID-19. Assay: immunoSEQ multiplex PCR; the TCRdb copy retains only in-frame clones and omits some. The sample lists over 60,000 clones, around nine tenths occurring once. The sample consisted of peripheral blood. The receptors were gathered from a human donor in a cohort sampled during active COVID-19.

In the case of this clone: The junction and the germline gene differ at one end; a read error may be behind it. Other nucleotide sequences in the sample specify the same CDR3. This chain uses TRBV6-5 with TRBJ2-7, with 9 bases fitting TRBD2. The CDR3 is made up of 14 amino acids. Looked up from germline, CDR1 is MNHEY and CDR2 is SVGAGI. The CDR3 region has the DNA TGTGCCAGCAGTTACGGGACTAGCTCCCACGAGCAGTACTTC. Amino acid sequence: CASSYGTSSHEQYF.

This chain joins TRBV27 and TRBJ2-3; weak D call: TRBD2 (5 bases). Germline values: CDR1 MNHEY, CDR2 SMNVEV (reference sequence). The V end was cut by 5 bases, the J end by 6 bases, with 15 bases between. CDR3 size: 14 residues. CDR3 residues: CASSPERRGDTQYF. DNA for the CDR3: TGTGCCAGCAGTCCAGAAAGGAGAGGGGATACGCAGTATTTT.

The genes are TRBV6-2 or TRBV6-3 and TRBJ2-5, with 8 nucleotides matching TRBD2. The germline CDR1 and CDR2 sequences are MNHEY and SVGEGT. CDR3 length: 15 residues. Trimming at V came to 6 bases and at J to 5 bases, leaving 11 bases not matched to a gene. In nucleotides, the CDR3 is TGTGCCAGCAGCCCCTACGCGGGAGGAATGGAGACCCAGTACTTC. Translating gives CASSPYAGGMETQYF.

This clone was found a few times. The genes are TRBV25-1 and TRBJ2-7, with TRBD1 matching over 7 bases. Germline V CDR1 and CDR2: MGHDK, SYGVNS. V lost 4 bases and J lost 1; bases outside the gene matches: 7. The CDR3 runs 15 residues. Here the CDR3 DNA reads TGTGCCAGCAGTGCCAATAACAGGGGTTCCTACGAGCAGTACTTC. Translated: CASSANNRGSYEQYF.

The rearrangement uses TRBV7-3 and TRBJ2-7; 7 bases match TRBD1. The length of the CDR3 is 14 residues. After removal of 5 bases from V and 5 bases from J, the junction contained 9 bases not matched to a gene. Germline V gene data show CDR1 as SGHTA and CDR2 as FQGTGA. CDR3 bases: TGTGCCAGCAGCCCACACAGGGGCTTCAACGAGCAGTACTTC. Its protein is CASSPHRGFNEQYF.

The chain has TRBV5-6 and TRBJ2-1, with TRBD2 matching over 8 bases. The germline CDR1 and CDR2 sequences are SGHDT and YYEEEE. V was clipped by 5 bases and J by 0 bases; unmatched bases: 7. CDR3 length: 16 amino acids. The CDR3 reads CASSLIAGSSYNEQFF. The DNA of the CDR3 is TGTGCCAGCAGTTTAATAGCGGGGAGCTCCTACAATGAGCAGTTCTTC.

The chain links TRBV3-1 (or the pseudogene TRBV3-2) to TRBJ1-2; 9 nucleotides line up with TRBD1. The V and J ends lost 1 base and 8 bases, in that order; junction bases with no gene match: 5. This CDR3 is built from 14 residues. Germline values: CDR1 LGHDT, CDR2 YNNKEL (reference sequence). The CDR3 is CASSQVTGGQGYTF. In nucleotides, the CDR3 is TGTGCCAGCAGCCAAGTGACAGGGGGTCAAGGCTACACCTTC.

Only a few counts were recorded for this clone. An end of the junction does not agree with germline; a read error may underlie this. V is TRBV7-2 and J is TRBJ2-1; perhaps TRBD2 as D (5 bases). The length of the CDR3 is 14 residues. The V gene's germline CDR1 is SGHTA and CDR2 FQGNSA. The CDR3 region has the DNA TGTGCCAGCAGTTTAGGAGGCAGATACAATGAGCAGTTCTTC. Translated: CASSLGGRYNEQFF.

This chain joins TRBV5-5 and TRBJ1-4; D is uncertain. The CDR3 loop spans 13 amino acids. The germline CDR1 and CDR2 sequences are SGHKS and YYEKEE (reference sequence). Trimming cost V 8 bases and J 5 bases, with 13 bases left between them. The CDR3 is CASLNSPNEKLFF. The CDR3 nucleotides read TGTGCCAGTTTGAACAGTCCAAATGAAAAACTGTTTTTT.

The chain carries TRBV5-1 and TRBJ2-2; 8 bases are a match to TRBD1. J was trimmed by 8 bases and V by 4 bases; bases with no gene match: 13. The CDR3 covers 16 residues. Per the germline V gene, CDR1 is SGHRS and CDR2 is YFSETQ. As DNA, the CDR3 is TGCGCCAGCAGCCGGACAGGGCCACAACTTTCGGGGGAGCTGTTTTTT. Protein sequence: CASSRTGPQLSGELFF.

The sample holds one count of this clone. The V and J genes are TRBV20-1 and TRBJ2-3; 10 nucleotides align to TRBD2. V lost 3 bases and J lost 5; bases outside the gene matches: 5. Germline loops: CDR1 DFQATT, CDR2 SNEGSKA (reference sequence). This CDR3 is built from 14 residues. The CDR3 DNA reads as TGCAGTGCTAGTCTAGCGGGAGTTAAAGATACGCAGTATTTT. It codes for CSASLAGVKDTQYF.

The chain employs TRBV5-6 and TRBJ2-7; 11 bases are shared with TRBD1. The CDR3 loop spans 14 amino acids. CDR1 is SGHDT, CDR2 YYEEEE, per germline. Trimming at V came to 4 bases and at J to 2 bases, leaving 2 bases not matched to a gene. The CDR3 DNA sequence: TGTGCCAGCAGCGTGGGACAGGGGGCCTACGAGCAGTACTTC. Translated: CASSVGQGAYEQYF. The full variable domain, with the rest looked up from reference TRBV5-6 and TRBJ2-7, is DAGVTQSPTHLIKTRGQQVTLRCSPKSGHDTVSWYQQALGQGPQFIFQYYEEEERQRGNFPDRFSGHQFPNYSSELNVNALLLGDSALYLCASSVGQGAYEQYFGPGTRLTVT.

This rearrangement joins TRBV12-3 or TRBV12-4 to TRBJ1-5; D unresolved. This CDR3 comprises 13 residues. The V and J ends lost 3 bases and 7 bases respectively, with 10 bases between them. The CDR3 nucleotides read TGTGCCAGCAGTTTCGCCGGGAAACAGCCCCAGCATTTT. This gives the protein CASSFAGKQPQHF.

The chain is built from TRBV19 and TRBJ1-5; D gene uncertain. The V end was cut by 7 bases, the J end by 0 bases, with 25 bases between. The CDR3 covers 19 residues. Germline CDR1 LNHDA, CDR2 SQIVND (reference sequence). CDR3 nucleotides: TGTGCCAGTAATAATGGTAAGGGAGTAGGGTATAGTAGCAATCAGCCCCAGCATTTT. Residues: CASNNGKGVGYSSNQPQHF.

The chain uses TRBV7-3 and TRBJ2-7; unclear D gene. CDR1 is SGHTA and CDR2 is FQGTGA in the germline V gene. V shed 4 bases and J shed 3 bases, with 10 bases lying between them. This CDR3 has 13 amino acids. DNA for the CDR3: TGTGCCAGCAGCTCAAACTACGGCTACGAGCAGTACTTC. It specifies CASSSNYGYEQYF. The variable domain in full, with the rest retrieved from reference TRBV7-3 and TRBJ2-7, is GAGVSQTPSNKVTEKGKYVELRCDPISGHTALYWYRQSLGQGPEFLIYFQGTGAADDSGLPNDRFFAVRPEGSVSTLKIQRTERGDSAVYLCASSSNYGYEQYFGPGTRLTVT.

The chain recombines TRBV7-3 with TRBJ2-7; 8 nucleotides line up with TRBD2. This CDR3 has 15 residues. The V and J ends lost 0 bases and 4 bases, in that order; junction bases with no gene match: 5. CDR1 and CDR2 from the germline V gene are SGHTA and FQGTGA. As DNA, the CDR3 is TGTGCCAGCAGCTTAACTAGCGGGGCTATTTACGAGCAGTACTTC. Translated, it gives CASSLTSGAIYEQYF. The variable domain in full, completed from reference TRBV7-3 and TRBJ2-7, reads GAGVSQTPSNKVTEKGKYVELRCDPISGHTALYWYRQSLGQGPEFLIYFQGTGAADDSGLPNDRFFAVRPEGSVSTLKIQRTERGDSAVYLCASSLTSGAIYEQYFGPGTRLTVT.

This rearrangement joins TRBV7-2 to TRBJ1-2, with D possibly TRBD1 on 6 matching bases. This CDR3 contains 14 residues. Trimming removed 4 bases at V and 2 bases at J, with 11 bases between. Germline loops: CDR1 SGHTA, CDR2 FQGNSA. CDR3 sequence: CASSSDTGNYGYTF. CDR3 nucleotides: TGTGCCAGCAGCTCCGATACAGGGAACTATGGCTACACCTTC.

This clone has just one count. The DNA for the CDR3 is TGTGCCAGTAGTCCTATGACAGGGACCGGGGAGCTGTTTTTT. Protein product: CASSPMTGTGELFF. The J gene is TRBJ2-2, the V gene TRBV19, with 7 positions matching TRBD1. This CDR3 has 14 residues. Germline V lookup: CDR1 LNHDA, CDR2 SQIVND (reference sequence). J gave up 5 bases and V 5 bases, and 5 bases lay outside the gene matches.

This clone was seen more than once but under ten times. The chain couples TRBV7-3 to TRBJ1-2; 11 nucleotides line up with TRBD1. Germline lookup yields CDR1 SGHTA and CDR2 FQGTGA. There are 14 residues in the CDR3. J gave up 8 bases and V 5 bases, and 7 bases lay outside the gene matches. CDR3 residues: CASSGQGAHGGYTF. The CDR3, as DNA: TGTGCCAGCAGCGGACAGGGGGCCCATGGGGGCTACACCTTC.

The V call is TRBV28, the J call TRBJ2-7; D is undetermined. V was pared by 5 bases and J by 2 bases, with 10 bases between. Germline V gives CDR1 MDHEN, CDR2 SYDVKM. The CDR3 covers 13 residues. CDR3 nucleotide sequence: TGTGCCAGCAGTCCTCTAGTTCCCTACGAGCAGTACTTC. This gives the protein CASSPLVPYEQYF.

The CDR3 spells CASSFLTATGELFF. The DNA for the CDR3 is TGTGCCAGCAGCTTTCTAACAGCCACCGGGGAGCTGTTTTTT. This chain connects TRBV2 to TRBJ2-2; no clear D gene. Germline CDR1 reads SNHLY; CDR2 reads FYNNEI. CDR3 length equals 14 residues. V gave up 6 bases and J gave up 4 bases, with 12 bases separating them.

The rearrangement links TRBV5-5 to TRBJ1-3; weak D call: TRBD1 (5 bases). The V and J ends lost 4 bases and 4 bases respectively, with 15 bases between them. Germline V gene sequence: CDR1 SGHKS, CDR2 YYEKEE (reference sequence). The CDR3 covers 15 residues. CDR3 coding DNA: TGTGCCAGCAGCCCGATGGGACTATCGGGAAACACCATATATTTT. This translates into CASSPMGLSGNTIYF.

V gene TRBV5-6 combines with J gene TRBJ2-5; 8 nucleotides align to TRBD1. Germline assignment: CDR1 SGHDT and CDR2 YYEEEE. V dropped 0 bases and J dropped 3; count of bases not matched to a gene: 7. The CDR3 length is 16 residues. For the CDR3, the DNA is TGTGCCAGCAGCTTGGGTCCACCAGGGGGCAAAGAGACCCAGTACTTC. It specifies CASSLGPPGGKETQYF.

The V gene is TRBV18, the J gene TRBJ1-1; D uncertain. The CDR3 is made up of 14 amino acids. V was clipped by 1 base and J by 1 base, with 7 bases between them. CDR1 is KGHSH, CDR2 LQKENI, per germline. CDR3 residues: CASSPQRQNTEAFF. In nucleotides, the CDR3 is TGTGCCAGCTCACCACAGAGGCAGAACACTGAAGCTTTCTTT.

On this clone itself: An end of the junction does not agree with germline; a read error may underlie this. This chain connects TRBV3-1 (or the pseudogene TRBV3-2) to TRBJ2-3; 13 nucleotides match TRBD2. The CDR3 runs 17 residues. Germline V lookup: CDR1 LGHDT, CDR2 YNNKEL (reference sequence). This chain's CDR3 is CASRQDGGLAGRDTQYF. The CDR3 nucleotides are TGTGCCAGCAGGCAAGATGGGGGACTAGCGGGAAGAGATACGCAGTATTTT.